The 25 T cell receptor beta chains below all came from one sample that was sequenced in a study of persistence of HIV-infected CD4 T cells. The libraries were made with immunoSEQ version 4 in survey mode. Measured with immunoSEQ multiplex PCR; TCRdb has only the in-frame clones, and not every one. The profile shows roughly 41,000 clones, over 80% of them singletons. Cells were stimulated nonspecifically with anti-CD3/anti-CD28 magnetic beads. Sorting selected CD4+ T cells upregulating both CD40 ligand and CD69. Their antigens are not known. Specimen: CD4+ T cells sorted from PBMCs after roughly 18-hour stimulation, collected from a patient who received antiretroviral therapy. These receptors were obtained from an adult man with HIV who was CMV-seropositive.

V gene TRBV4-2 combines with J gene TRBJ2-3; TRBD2 is a possible D gene (5 bases). Germline CDR1 reads LGHNA; CDR2 reads YNFKEQ. V was pared by 0 bases and J by 2 bases, with 9 bases between. This CDR3 comprises 15 residues. The CDR3 here is CASSQDRRVTDTQYF. As DNA, the CDR3 is TGTGCCAGCAGCCAAGACCGGCGGGTCACAGATACGCAGTATTTT.

This chain joins TRBV2 and TRBJ1-2, with D possibly TRBD1 on 5 matching bases. CDR1 SNHLY and CDR2 FYNNEI come from the germline V gene. The CDR3 spans 13 residues. Trimming shortened V by 7 bases and J by 4 bases, and 13 bases separated the two germline ends. The DNA of the CDR3 is TGTGCCAGCATCGCAGGGCGAGGCTATGGCTACACCTTC. Its translation: CASIAGRGYGYTF.

The chain carries TRBV14 and TRBJ2-2; TRBD1 matches at 10 bases. Germline CDR1 is SGHDN and CDR2 is FVKESK. The J segment lost 5 bases and the V segment lost 6 bases, leaving 12 bases of the junction unmatched. This CDR3 is 17 amino acids long. CDR3 region: CASSFDRGRDWTGELFF. DNA of the CDR3: TGTGCCAGCAGTTTCGACAGGGGGCGCGATTGGACCGGGGAGCTGTTTTTT. The variable domain in full, with the rest retrieved from reference TRBV14 and TRBJ2-2, is EAGVTQFPSHSVIEKGQTVTLRCDPISGHDNLYWYRRVMGKEIKFLLHFVKESKQDESGMPNNRFLAERTGGTYSTLKVQPAELEDSGVYFCASSFDRGRDWTGELFFGEGSRLTVL.

On this clone: This same CDR3 is encoded by further DNA sequences in the sample. V usage is TRBV5-4 and J usage is TRBJ2-2; 8 bases match TRBD1. CDR3 length equals 15 residues. Germline assignment: CDR1 SGHNT and CDR2 YYREEE (reference sequence). V lost 3 bases and J lost 10; bases outside the gene matches: 11. The CDR3 sequence: CASSWGTGEWMELFF. CDR3 DNA: TGTGCCAGCAGCTGGGGGACAGGAGAGTGGATGGAGCTGTTTTTT.

V usage is TRBV9 and J usage is TRBJ2-2; 10 bases line up with TRBD2. The ends lost 4 bases at V and 4 bases at J; junction bases unmatched: 4. The CDR3 sequence is 15 residues long. Germline CDR1 reads SGDLS; CDR2 reads YYNGEE. The CDR3 nucleotides are TGTGCCAGCAGCACCCTAGCGGGGGCCACCGGGGAGCTGTTTTTT. Its protein product is CASSTLAGATGELFF.

The genes are TRBV4-2 and TRBJ2-5; 8 nucleotides agree with TRBD1. The CDR3 sequence is 15 residues long. Germline loops: CDR1 LGHNA, CDR2 YNFKEQ. The V and J ends lost 4 bases and 2 bases, in that order; junction bases with no gene match: 6. Here the CDR3 reads CASSPRDRRQETQYF. CDR3 DNA sequence: TGTGCCAGCAGCCCCCGGGACAGGAGACAAGAGACCCAGTACTTC.

The genes are TRBV6-5 and TRBJ1-1; 10 bases match TRBD1. From germline, CDR1 is MNHEY and CDR2 SVGAGI. After removal of 8 bases from V and 9 bases from J, the junction contained 6 bases not matched to a gene. The CDR3 spans 12 residues. The DNA for the CDR3 is TGTGCCAGCGGCCGGACAGGGGGTAAAGCTTTCTTT. It is translated as CASGRTGGKAFF.

The chain's CDR3 is CASGRDRDTEAFF. The CDR3 DNA is TGTGCCAGCGGCCGGGACAGGGACACTGAAGCTTTCTTT. V and J are TRBV6-5 and TRBJ1-1; 9 bases are a match to TRBD1. V lost 8 bases to trimming and J lost 3 bases; unmatched junction nucleotides: 4. The length of the CDR3 is 13 residues. The germline gives CDR1 MNHEY, CDR2 SVGAGI.

The V gene is TRBV11-1, the J gene TRBJ2-7, with TRBD2 identical over 8 bases. The CDR3 loop spans 16 amino acids. V shed 2 bases and J 0 bases; nucleotides not matched to a gene: 6. The V gene's germline CDR1 is SGHAT and CDR2 FQDESV (reference sequence). The DNA of the CDR3 is TGTGCCAGCAGCTTACGTGGCGGGGGGAACTCCTACGAGCAGTACTTC. Translation: CASSLRGGGNSYEQYF.

The J gene is TRBJ1-2, the V gene TRBV2; no clear D. V was clipped by 6 bases and J by 1 base, with 12 bases between them. The CDR3 is made up of 14 amino acids. Germline CDR1 SNHLY, CDR2 FYNNEI. The CDR3 sequence is CASSPLGDNYGYTF. The CDR3, as DNA: TGTGCCAGCAGCCCGCTAGGAGATAACTATGGCTACACCTTC.

J is TRBJ2-7 and V is TRBV20-1; D not resolved. The CDR3 totals 10 residues. Germline V CDR1 and CDR2: DFQATT, SNEGSKA (reference sequence). The chain's CDR3 is CSDPAYEQYF. CDR3 sequence (DNA): TGCAGCGACCCTGCCTACGAGCAGTACTTC.

The chain employs TRBV30 and TRBJ2-7, with D maybe TRBD1 (6 bases). CDR1 and CDR2 from the germline V gene are GTSNPN and SVGIG (reference sequence). The CDR3 has 14 residues. Trimming took off 0 bases at V and 1 base at J, with 10 bases between the two ends. The chain's CDR3 is CAWSVGDRSYEQYF. Here the CDR3 DNA reads TGTGCCTGGAGTGTAGGAGACAGGTCCTACGAGCAGTACTTC. Based on the CDR3 plus reference TRBV30 and TRBJ2-7, the full variable domain is SQTIHQWPATLVQPVGSPLSLECTVEGTSNPNLYWYRQAAGRGLQLLFYSVGIGQISSEVPQNLSASRPQDRQFILSSKKLLLSDSGFYLCAWSVGDRSYEQYFGPGTRLTVT.

The chain joins TRBV7-9 to TRBJ1-2, with D possibly matching TRBD1 (5 bases). This CDR3 is built from 14 residues. Germline V gene sequence: CDR1 SEHNR, CDR2 FQNEAQ (reference sequence). Deletions cut 2 bases from V and 2 bases from J, with 9 bases between. In DNA form, the CDR3 reads TGTGCCAGCAGCTTAAGGGGTAAAAACTATGGCTACACCTTC. This translates into CASSLRGKNYGYTF.

This chain joins TRBV10-3 and TRBJ2-1, with 12 positions matching TRBD2. This CDR3 spans 15 amino acids. Trimming at V came to 0 bases and at J to 9 bases, leaving 3 bases not matched to a gene. Germline lookup yields CDR1 ENHRY and CDR2 SYGVKD. The CDR3 nucleotides are TGTGCCATCAGTGAGTCGACTAGCGGGAGTACTGAGCAGTTCTTC. Its protein is CAISESTSGSTEQFF.

The rearrangement uses TRBV18 and TRBJ1-4; TRBD1 agrees at 7 bases. Germline CDR1 KGHSH, CDR2 LQKENI. Trimming cost V 5 bases and J 2 bases; bases outside gene matches: 8. This CDR3 is built from 16 residues. The CDR3 coding sequence is TGTGCCAGCTCATCAGGGGGACCCCCGACTAATGAAAAACTGTTTTTT. Translating it yields CASSSGGPPTNEKLFF.

The chain links TRBV4-2 to TRBJ2-2, with unresolved D. V was shortened by 8 bases and J by 2 bases, with 15 bases between the two germline ends. The CDR3 consists of 15 residues. CDR1 LGHNA and CDR2 YNFKEQ come from the germline V gene. For the CDR3, the DNA is TGTGCCAGCCAGCCAGAGAAGTTAAACACCGGGGAGCTGTTTTTT. Amino acid sequence: CASQPEKLNTGELFF.

The chain couples TRBV9 to TRBJ1-1; D is undetermined. Germline V gives CDR1 SGDLS, CDR2 YYNGEE. The CDR3 loop spans 15 amino acids. With 0 bases removed from V and 5 bases from J, the gap between germline ends came to 14 bases. The CDR3 spells CASSVEGGGRTEAFF. CDR3 bases: TGTGCCAGCAGCGTAGAGGGTGGAGGGAGGACTGAAGCTTTCTTT.

The chain uses TRBV5-5 and TRBJ2-7, with 8 positions matching TRBD1. V lost 5 bases and J lost 2; bases outside the gene matches: 6. This CDR3 is 14 amino acids long. CDR1 and CDR2 (germline): SGHKS, YYEKEE (reference sequence). The CDR3 DNA sequence: TGTGCCAGCAGAATAAGGGGACAGGCCTACGAGCAGTACTTC. Amino acid sequence: CASRIRGQAYEQYF.

The V and J genes are TRBV10-3 and TRBJ2-7; 12 bases align to TRBD1. After removal of 5 bases from V and 5 bases from J, the junction contained 10 bases not matched to a gene. The CDR3 totals 16 residues. The germline CDR1 and CDR2 sequences are ENHRY and SYGVKD. Here the CDR3 DNA reads TGTGCCATCAGTCGTCAAGCCGGGACAGGGGGCAACGAGCAGTACTTC. Protein product: CAISRQAGTGGNEQYF.

This chain's CDR3 is CATSDWKSGSGNEQFF. As DNA, the CDR3 is TGTGCCACCAGTGATTGGAAAAGCGGGAGCGGCAATGAGCAGTTCTTC. V is TRBV24-1 and J is TRBJ2-1; 8 positions agree with TRBD2. This CDR3 is built from 16 residues. Per germline, CDR1 KGHDR and CDR2 SFDVKD. The V segment lost 2 bases and the J segment 6 bases; nucleotides outside the gene matches: 8.

The chain joins TRBV6-6 to TRBJ2-2; D ambiguous. Germline values: CDR1 MNHNY, CDR2 SVGAGI (reference sequence). The V end lost 7 bases, the J end lost 6 bases, and 9 bases lay between the germline ends. This CDR3 comprises 12 residues. CDR3 bases: TGTGCCAGCACCCGATCATCCGGGGAGCTGTTTTTT. Translation gives CASTRSSGELFF.

This clone has just a few counts. An end of the junction differs from the germline gene, which may be a read error. V is TRBV3-1 (or the pseudogene TRBV3-2) and J is TRBJ2-7; no firm D call. CDR1 and CDR2 (germline): LGHDT, YNNKEL (reference sequence). CDR3 size: 12 residues. The CDR3 loop is CASSQEYYGQYF. For the CDR3, the DNA is TGTGCCAGCAGCCAAGAGTACTACGGGCAGTACTTC.

This clone was found once. The gene calls are TRBV4-2 and TRBJ2-1; 10 bases align to TRBD2. After removal of 1 base from V and 3 bases from J, the junction contained 9 bases not matched to a gene. This CDR3 is 18 amino acids long. Germline loops: CDR1 LGHNA, CDR2 YNFKEQ. The CDR3 region is CASSQVGETSGYYNEQFF. The DNA of the CDR3 is TGTGCCAGCAGCCAAGTCGGGGAGACTAGCGGGTACTACAATGAGCAGTTCTTC.

In its sample, this clone is medium-sized. The CDR3 DNA is TGTGCCAGCAGCCGACTCGGACAGGGTTGGAATGGCTACACCTTC. It translates to CASSRLGQGWNGYTF. This rearrangement joins TRBV6-5 to TRBJ1-2, with 8 nucleotides matching TRBD1. The CDR3 spans 15 residues. CDR1 is MNHEY, CDR2 SVGAGI, per germline. V lost 6 bases, J lost 6 bases, and 12 bases stayed unmatched.

This clone was detected once. The chain carries TRBV12-3 or TRBV12-4 and TRBJ1-4; D is unclear. This CDR3 has 11 residues. V was trimmed by 2 bases and J by 5 bases, leaving 0 bases between them. The CDR3 coding sequence is TGTGCCAGCAGTTTAAATGAAAAACTGTTTTTT. Translated, it gives CASSLNEKLFF.